Given below is one TCR beta chain in context. Its antigen is still unknown. The method was immunoSEQ multiplex PCR; TCRdb's version includes in-frame clones alone and lacks a portion of them. The sample has about 210,000 clones, roughly 94% seen once. The sample originates from a study of T cell responses to AZD1222 COVID-19 vaccine. The CDR3 spans 12 residues. V was trimmed by 5 bases and J by 3 bases, leaving 8 bases between them. Germline V gives CDR1 MNHNY, CDR2 SVGAGI (reference sequence). Points from the study as a whole: At study baseline, merely roughly 6 AZD1222 recipients were seropositive. Spike-specific TCR breadth and depth both grew after two AZD1222 doses.

The clonotype comes from an adult who received the MenACWY meningococcal vaccine as a control. The rearrangement joins TRBV6-6 to TRBJ2-7; D unresolved. Specimen: peripheral blood, collected 28 days after the second dose of the MenACWY control vaccine. In DNA, the CDR3 is TGTGCCAGCAGTCCTCTTGGCTACGAGCAGTACTTC. Translation gives CASSPLGYEQYF.